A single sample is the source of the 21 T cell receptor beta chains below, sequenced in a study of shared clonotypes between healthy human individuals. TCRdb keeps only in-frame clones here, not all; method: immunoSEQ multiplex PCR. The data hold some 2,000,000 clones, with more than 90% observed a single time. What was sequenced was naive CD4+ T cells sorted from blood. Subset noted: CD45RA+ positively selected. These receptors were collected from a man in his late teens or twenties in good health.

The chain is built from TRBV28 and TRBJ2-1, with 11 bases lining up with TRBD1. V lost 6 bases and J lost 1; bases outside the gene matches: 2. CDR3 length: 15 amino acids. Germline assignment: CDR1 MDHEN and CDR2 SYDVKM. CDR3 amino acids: CASRGTGGSYNEQFF. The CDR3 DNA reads TGTGCCAGCAGGGGGACAGGGGGTTCCTACAATGAGCAGTTCTTC.

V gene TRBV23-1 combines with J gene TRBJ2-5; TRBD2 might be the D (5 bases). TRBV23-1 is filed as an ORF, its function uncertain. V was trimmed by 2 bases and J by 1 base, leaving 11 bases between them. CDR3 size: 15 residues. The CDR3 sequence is CASSQERSGQETQYF. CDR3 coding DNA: TGCGCCAGCAGTCAAGAGCGGAGTGGCCAAGAGACCCAGTACTTC.

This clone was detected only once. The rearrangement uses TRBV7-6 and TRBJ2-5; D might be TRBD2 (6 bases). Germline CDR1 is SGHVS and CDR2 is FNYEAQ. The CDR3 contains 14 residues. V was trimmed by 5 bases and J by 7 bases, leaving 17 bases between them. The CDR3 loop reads CASSDSGVLGTQYF. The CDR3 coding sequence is TGTGCCAGCAGCGATAGCGGAGTTCTGGGGACCCAGTACTTC.

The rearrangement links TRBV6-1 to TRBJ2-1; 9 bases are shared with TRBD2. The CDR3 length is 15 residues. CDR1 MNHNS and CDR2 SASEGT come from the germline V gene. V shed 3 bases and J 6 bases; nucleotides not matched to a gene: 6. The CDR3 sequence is CASSESGGGANEQFF. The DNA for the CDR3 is TGTGCCAGCAGTGAGTCCGGCGGGGGGGCCAATGAGCAGTTCTTC.

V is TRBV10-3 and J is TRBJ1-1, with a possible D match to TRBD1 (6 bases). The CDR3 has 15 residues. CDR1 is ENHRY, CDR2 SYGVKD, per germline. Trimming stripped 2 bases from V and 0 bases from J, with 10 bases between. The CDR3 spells CAISEPGHMNTEAFF. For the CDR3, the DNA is TGTGCCATCAGTGAGCCGGGACACATGAACACTGAAGCTTTCTTT.

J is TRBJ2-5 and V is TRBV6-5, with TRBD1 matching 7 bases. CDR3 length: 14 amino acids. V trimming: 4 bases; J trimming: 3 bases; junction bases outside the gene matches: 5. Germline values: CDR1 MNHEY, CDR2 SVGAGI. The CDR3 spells CASSSRQGEETQYF. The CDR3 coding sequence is TGTGCCAGCAGTTCGAGACAGGGAGAAGAGACCCAGTACTTC.

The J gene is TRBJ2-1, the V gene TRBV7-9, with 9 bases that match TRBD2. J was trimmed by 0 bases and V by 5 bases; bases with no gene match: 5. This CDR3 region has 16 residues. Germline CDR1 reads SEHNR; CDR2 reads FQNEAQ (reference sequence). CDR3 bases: TGTGCCAGCAGCCAGACTAGCGGAAGCTCCTACAATGAGCAGTTCTTC. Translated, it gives CASSQTSGSSYNEQFF.

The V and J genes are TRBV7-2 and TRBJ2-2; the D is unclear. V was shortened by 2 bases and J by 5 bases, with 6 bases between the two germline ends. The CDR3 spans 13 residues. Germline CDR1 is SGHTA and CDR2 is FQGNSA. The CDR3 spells CASSLPATGELFF. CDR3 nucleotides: TGTGCCAGCAGCTTACCCGCTACCGGGGAGCTGTTTTTT.

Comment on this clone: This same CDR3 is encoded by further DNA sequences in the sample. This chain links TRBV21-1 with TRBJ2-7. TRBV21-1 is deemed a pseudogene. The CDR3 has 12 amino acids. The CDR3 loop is CASSKVSYEQYF. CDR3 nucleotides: TGTGCCAGCAGCAAGGTCTCCTACGAGCAGTACTTC.

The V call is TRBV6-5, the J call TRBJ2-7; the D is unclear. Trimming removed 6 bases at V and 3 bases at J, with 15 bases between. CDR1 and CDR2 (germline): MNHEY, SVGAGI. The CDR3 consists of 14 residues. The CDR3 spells CASSPDWKNYEQYF. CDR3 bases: TGTGCCAGCAGCCCCGACTGGAAGAACTACGAGCAGTACTTC.

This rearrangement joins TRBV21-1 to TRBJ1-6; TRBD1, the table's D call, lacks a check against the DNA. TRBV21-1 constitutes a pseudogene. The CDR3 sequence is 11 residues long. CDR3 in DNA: TGTGCCAGCAGTTCAAATTCACCCCTCCACTTT. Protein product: CASSSNSPLHF.

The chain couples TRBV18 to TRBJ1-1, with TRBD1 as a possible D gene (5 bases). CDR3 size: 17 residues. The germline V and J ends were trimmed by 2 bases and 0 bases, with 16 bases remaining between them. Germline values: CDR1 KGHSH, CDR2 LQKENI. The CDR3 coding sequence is TGTGCCAGCTCACCATTTGAGGGGTATGAGCTGAACACTGAAGCTTTCTTT. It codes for CASSPFEGYELNTEAFF.

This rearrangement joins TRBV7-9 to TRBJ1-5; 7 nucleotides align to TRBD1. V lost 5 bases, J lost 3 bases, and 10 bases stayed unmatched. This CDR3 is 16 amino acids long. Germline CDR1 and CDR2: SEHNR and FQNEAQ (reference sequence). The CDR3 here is CASSHHPGTDNQPQHF. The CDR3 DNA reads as TGTGCCAGCAGCCACCACCCCGGGACAGACAATCAGCCCCAGCATTTT.

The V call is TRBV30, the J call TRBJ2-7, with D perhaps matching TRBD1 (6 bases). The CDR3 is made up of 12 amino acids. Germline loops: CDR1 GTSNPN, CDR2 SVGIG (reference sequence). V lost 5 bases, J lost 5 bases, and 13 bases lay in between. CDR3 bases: TGTGCCTGGGGGAATTACAGGGACGAGCAGTACTTC. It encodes CAWGNYRDEQYF.

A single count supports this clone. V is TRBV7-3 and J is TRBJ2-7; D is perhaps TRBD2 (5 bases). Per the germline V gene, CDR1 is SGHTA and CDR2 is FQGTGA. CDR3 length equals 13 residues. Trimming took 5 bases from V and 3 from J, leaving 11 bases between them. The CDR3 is CASSVQAGYEQYF. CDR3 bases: TGTGCCAGCAGCGTCCAGGCGGGCTACGAGCAGTACTTC.

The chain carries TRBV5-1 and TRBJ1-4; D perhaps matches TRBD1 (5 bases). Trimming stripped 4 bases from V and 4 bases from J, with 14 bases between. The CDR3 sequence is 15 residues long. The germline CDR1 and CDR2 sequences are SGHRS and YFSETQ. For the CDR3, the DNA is TGCGCCAGCAGCGGGTCGACAGATATTAATGAAAAACTGTTTTTT. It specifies CASSGSTDINEKLFF.

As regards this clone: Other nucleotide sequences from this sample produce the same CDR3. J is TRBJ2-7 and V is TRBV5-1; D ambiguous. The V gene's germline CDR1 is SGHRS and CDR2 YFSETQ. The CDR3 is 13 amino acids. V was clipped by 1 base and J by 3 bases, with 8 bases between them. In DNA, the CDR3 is TGCGCCAGCAGCTTGAGACCGAACTACGAGCAGTACTTC. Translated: CASSLRPNYEQYF.

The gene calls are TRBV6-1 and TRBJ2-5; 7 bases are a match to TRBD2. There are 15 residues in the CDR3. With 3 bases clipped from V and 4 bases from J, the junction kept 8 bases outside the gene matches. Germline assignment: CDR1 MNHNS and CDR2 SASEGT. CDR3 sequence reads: CASSEGSGLGETQYF. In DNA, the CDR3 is TGTGCCAGCAGTGAGGGTAGCGGGCTTGGAGAGACCCAGTACTTC.

In DNA, the CDR3 is TGTGCCAGCTCACCGGGAGGGGCTGGTAACTATGGCTACACCTTC. Its translation is CASSPGGAGNYGYTF. The chain joins TRBV18 to TRBJ1-2; D perhaps matches TRBD1 (5 bases). Germline V lookup: CDR1 KGHSH, CDR2 LQKENI. V lost 3 bases and J lost 1, with 12 bases in between. The CDR3 has 15 residues.

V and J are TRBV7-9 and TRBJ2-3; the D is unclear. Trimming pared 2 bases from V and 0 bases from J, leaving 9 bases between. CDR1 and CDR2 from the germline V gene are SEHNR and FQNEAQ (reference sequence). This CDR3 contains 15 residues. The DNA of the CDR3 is TGTGCCAGCAGCTTATTAGGAAGCAGCACAGATACGCAGTATTTT. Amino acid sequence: CASSLLGSSTDTQYF.

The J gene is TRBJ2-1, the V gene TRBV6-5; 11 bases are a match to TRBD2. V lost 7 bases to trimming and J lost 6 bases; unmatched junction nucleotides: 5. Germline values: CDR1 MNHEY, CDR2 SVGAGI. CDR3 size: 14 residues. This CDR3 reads CASNLAGGPNEQFF. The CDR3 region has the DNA TGTGCCAGCAACCTAGCGGGAGGCCCCAATGAGCAGTTCTTC.